This T cell receptor beta chain stems from a study of regulatory T cells in long-lasting Graves disease. Findings of the study overall: Persistent patients had more shared public clonotypes (around 2,500) than new patients (about 920). Persistent Graves' patients showed less TCR diversity than newly diagnosed patients showed.

This sample's time point: newly diagnosed GD, antithyroid drugs for less than 3 months. The TCR library was prepared using RNA isolated from PBMCs. This clonotype was seen many times. Its antigen is unidentified. Construction of the TCR beta libraries employed iRepertoire HTBI primers in conjunction with Arm-PCR of CDR3 regions. The authors' processing: Samples revealed 62 TRBV and approximately 15 TRBJ segments. TCRdb recomputed calls from the multiplex PCR reads with MiXCR, one row per CDR3 protein. The V and J calls come from TCRdb's annotation, not from the publication. This table has 400,000 to 500,000 distinct CDR3 sequences, roughly 17% appearing once. This sample was also put to use in a study of T cells in Graves' hyperthyroidism and ophthalmopathy.

The TCR sequence derives from a woman under 30 with Graves disease. Specimen: peripheral blood mononuclear cells (PBMCs), collected at new diagnosis, from a patient treated with antithyroid drugs.

The CDR3 sequence: CATSGESDRHWDTQYF. DNA for the CDR3: TGTGCCACCAGTGGGGAGTCGGACAGGCATTGGGATACGCAGTATTTT. The rearrangement uses TRBV24-1 and TRBJ2-3, with 7 bases aligning to TRBD1. CDR3 size: 16 residues. V dropped 5 bases and J dropped 6; count of bases not matched to a gene: 13. The germline gives CDR1 KGHDR, CDR2 SFDVKD.